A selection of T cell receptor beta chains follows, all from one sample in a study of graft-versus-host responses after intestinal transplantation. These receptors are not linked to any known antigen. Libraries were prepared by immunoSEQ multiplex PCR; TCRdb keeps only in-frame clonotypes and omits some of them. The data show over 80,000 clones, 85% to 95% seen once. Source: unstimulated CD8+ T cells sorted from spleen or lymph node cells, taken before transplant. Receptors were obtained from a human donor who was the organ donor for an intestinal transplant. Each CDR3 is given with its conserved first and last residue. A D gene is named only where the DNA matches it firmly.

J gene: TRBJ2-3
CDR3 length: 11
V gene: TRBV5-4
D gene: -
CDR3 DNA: TGTGCCAGCAGCTTCGGAGATACGCAGTATTTT
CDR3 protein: CASSFGDTQYF

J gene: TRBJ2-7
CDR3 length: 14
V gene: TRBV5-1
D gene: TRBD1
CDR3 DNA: TGCGCCAGCAGCTTCGCTACAGGGGCCTACGAGCAGTACTTC
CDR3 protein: CASSFATGAYEQYF

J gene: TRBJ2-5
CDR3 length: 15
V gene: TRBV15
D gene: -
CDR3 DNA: TGTGCCACCAGCAGAGATCGGGACAACCAAGAGACCCAGTACTTC
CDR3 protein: CATSRDRDNQETQYF

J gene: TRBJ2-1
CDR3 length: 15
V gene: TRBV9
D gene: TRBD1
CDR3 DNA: TGTGCCAGCAGCGTAGACGGAAGGGGGCCCAATGAGCAGTTCTTC
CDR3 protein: CASSVDGRGPNEQFF

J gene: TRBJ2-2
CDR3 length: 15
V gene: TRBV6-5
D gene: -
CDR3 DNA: TGTGCCAGCAGTTACTCGGGCGGGGACACCGGGGAGCTGTTTTTT
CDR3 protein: CASSYSGGDTGELFF

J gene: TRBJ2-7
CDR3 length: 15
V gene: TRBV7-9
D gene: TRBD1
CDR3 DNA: TGTGCCAGCAGACCGTCGACAGGGGTAAACTACGAGCAGTACTTC
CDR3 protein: CASRPSTGVNYEQYF

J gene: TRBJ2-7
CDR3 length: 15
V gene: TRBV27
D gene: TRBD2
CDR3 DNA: TGTGCCAGCACCGGGTATAGCGGGGTAAATTACGAGCAGTACTTC
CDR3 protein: CASTGYSGVNYEQYF

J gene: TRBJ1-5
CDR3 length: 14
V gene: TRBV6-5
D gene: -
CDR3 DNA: TGTGCCAGCAGTGGCACAGGAGCCGATCAGCCCCAGCATTTT
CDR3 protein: CASSGTGADQPQHF

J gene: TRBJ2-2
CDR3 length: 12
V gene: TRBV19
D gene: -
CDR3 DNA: TGTGCCAGTAGTATTTTGAGAGGGGAGCTGTTTTTT
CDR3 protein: CASSILRGELFF

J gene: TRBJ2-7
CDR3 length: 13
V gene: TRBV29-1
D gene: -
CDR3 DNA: TGCAGCGTTGCAAAACGGGAGACCTACGAGCAGTACTTC
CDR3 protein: CSVAKRETYEQYF

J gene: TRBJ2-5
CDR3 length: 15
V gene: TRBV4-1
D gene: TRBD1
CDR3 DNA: TGCGCCAGCAGCCAGTGGGACAGCCTCACGGAGACCCAGTACTTC
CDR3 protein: CASSQWDSLTETQYF

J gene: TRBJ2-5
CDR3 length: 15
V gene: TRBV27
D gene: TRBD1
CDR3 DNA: TGTGCCAGCAGTTTCTGGACAGGGGGGCAAGAGACCCAGTACTTC
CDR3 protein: CASSFWTGGQETQYF

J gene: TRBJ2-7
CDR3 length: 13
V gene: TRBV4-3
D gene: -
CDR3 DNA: TGCGCCAGCAGCCATCTTCTAGCCTACGAGCAGTACTTC
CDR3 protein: CASSHLLAYEQYF

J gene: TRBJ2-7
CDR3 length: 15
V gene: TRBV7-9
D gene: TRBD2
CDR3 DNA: TGTGCCAGCAGCCCCACTAGCGGGGGGGCCTACGAGCAGTACTTC
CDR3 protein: CASSPTSGGAYEQYF

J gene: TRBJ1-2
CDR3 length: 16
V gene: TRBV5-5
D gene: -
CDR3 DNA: TGTGCCAGCAGCTTGAGGGTATCCGTGACAGACTATGGCTACACCTTC
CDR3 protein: CASSLRVSVTDYGYTF

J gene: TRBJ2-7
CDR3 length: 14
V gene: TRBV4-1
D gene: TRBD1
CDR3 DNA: TGCGCCAGCAGCCAAGCCCGGGACAGCTACGAGCAGTACTTC
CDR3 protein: CASSQARDSYEQYF

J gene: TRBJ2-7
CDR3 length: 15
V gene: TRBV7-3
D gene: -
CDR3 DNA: TGTGCCAGCAGCTTGGGCGGGGGCCCTACCTACGAGCAGTACTTC
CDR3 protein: CASSLGGGPTYEQYF